These 8 T cell receptor beta chains were sequenced from one sample in a study of PD-L1 blockade in urothelial cancer. The protocol was immunoSEQ multiplex PCR, while the TCRdb copy is restricted to in-frame clones and leaves out a portion. The sample records roughly 90,000 clones, 90% being singletons. The source was PBMCs, collected around atezolizumab (anti-PD-L1) treatment. Receptor source: a man aged 60-69 years with urothelial cancer.

The chain joins TRBV6-1 to TRBJ2-5; 7 positions agree with TRBD2. V lost 8 bases to trimming and J lost 5 bases; unmatched junction nucleotides: 11. The germline gives CDR1 MNHNS, CDR2 SASEGT. The CDR3 totals 14 residues. The CDR3 DNA reads TGTGCCAGCCAAATTGGAGCGGGATCTGAGACCCAGTACTTC. Protein sequence: CASQIGAGSETQYF.

V and J are TRBV9 and TRBJ2-3, with 8 bases matching TRBD1. The J segment lost 0 bases and the V segment lost 3 bases, leaving 15 bases of the junction unmatched. The CDR3 contains 19 residues. Germline V gene lookup returns CDR1 SGDLS and CDR2 YYNGEE. The CDR3 here is CASSGTPEWTGISTDTQYF. In DNA, the CDR3 is TGTGCCAGCAGCGGAACCCCTGAATGGACAGGGATAAGCACAGATACGCAGTATTTT. Together with reference TRBV9 and TRBJ2-3, the CDR3 gives the full variable domain: DSGVTQTPKHLITATGQRVTLRCSPRSGDLSVYWYQQSLDQGLQFLIQYYNGEERAKGNILERFSAQQFPDLHSELNLSSLELGDSALYFCASSGTPEWTGISTDTQYFGPGTRLTVL.

The V and J genes are TRBV7-3 and TRBJ2-3; 8 bases align to TRBD2. Looked up from germline, CDR1 is SGHTA and CDR2 is FQGTGA. V shed 6 bases and J 6 bases; nucleotides not matched to a gene: 8. CDR3 length: 14 residues. The CDR3 spells CASRGAGAGDTQYF. The DNA for the CDR3 is TGTGCCAGCAGAGGAGCGGGGGCTGGGGATACGCAGTATTTT.

CDR3: CASSLNSGDGYTF. As DNA, the CDR3 is TGTGCCAGCAGCTTAAACTCAGGGGATGGCTACACCTTC. This chain joins TRBV7-9 and TRBJ1-2; a possible D gene is TRBD1 (6 bases). The CDR3 is 13 amino acids. Germline V gene data show CDR1 as SEHNR and CDR2 as FQNEAQ (reference sequence). V was clipped by 2 bases and J by 6 bases, with 10 bases between them. The full variable domain, in which reference TRBV7-9 and TRBJ1-2 provide the parts outside the CDR3, is DTGVSQNPRHKITKRGQNVTFRCDPISEHNRLYWYRQTLGQGPEFLTYFQNEAQLEKSRLLSDRFSAERPKGSFSTLEIQRTEQGDSAMYLCASSLNSGDGYTFGSGTRLTVV.

This clone was counted once. This chain links TRBV6-5 with TRBJ1-2; TRBD1 is a possible D gene (5 bases). The CDR3 covers 13 residues. Germline-derived CDR1 and CDR2 are MNHEY and SVGAGI. Trimming pared 5 bases from V and 5 bases from J, leaving 12 bases between. The DNA of the CDR3 is TGTGCCAGCAGTCCCAGGGTGGAATATGGCTACACCTTC. Protein sequence: CASSPRVEYGYTF.

The chain recombines TRBV4-3 with TRBJ1-1; no firm D call. CDR1 and CDR2 (germline): LGHNA, YSLEER. The CDR3 extends over 13 amino acids. The germline V and J ends were trimmed by 4 bases and 6 bases, with 12 bases remaining between them. The CDR3 bases are TGCGCCAGCAGCCCAGAGCGGAGCTCTGAAGCTTTCTTT. It yields the protein CASSPERSSEAFF.

The chain uses TRBV2 and TRBJ1-2; maybe TRBD1 (5 bases). CDR3 size: 13 residues. Looked up from germline, CDR1 is SNHLY and CDR2 is FYNNEI. V gave up 4 bases and J gave up 3 bases, with 9 bases separating them. The CDR3: CASSGQGDYGYTF. In DNA, the CDR3 is TGTGCCAGCAGTGGCCAGGGTGACTATGGCTACACCTTC.

V gene TRBV2 combines with J gene TRBJ2-5; maybe TRBD1 (6 bases). The CDR3 length is 13 residues. Trimming stripped 7 bases from V and 1 base from J, with 10 bases between. From germline, CDR1 is SNHLY and CDR2 FYNNEI. The CDR3 region has the DNA TGTGCCAGCACAGGACAGTTCCAAGAGACCCAGTACTTC. Translating it yields CASTGQFQETQYF.